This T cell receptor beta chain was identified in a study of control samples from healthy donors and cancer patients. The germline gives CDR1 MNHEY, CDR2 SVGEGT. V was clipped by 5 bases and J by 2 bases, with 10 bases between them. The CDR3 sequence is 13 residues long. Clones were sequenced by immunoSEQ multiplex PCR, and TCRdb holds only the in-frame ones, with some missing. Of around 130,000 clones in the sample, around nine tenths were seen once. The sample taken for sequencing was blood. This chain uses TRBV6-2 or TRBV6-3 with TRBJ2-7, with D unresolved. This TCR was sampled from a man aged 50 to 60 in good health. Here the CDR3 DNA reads TGTGCCAGCAGTCCGACTGGTACCTACGAGCAGTACTTC. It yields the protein CASSPTGTYEQYF.